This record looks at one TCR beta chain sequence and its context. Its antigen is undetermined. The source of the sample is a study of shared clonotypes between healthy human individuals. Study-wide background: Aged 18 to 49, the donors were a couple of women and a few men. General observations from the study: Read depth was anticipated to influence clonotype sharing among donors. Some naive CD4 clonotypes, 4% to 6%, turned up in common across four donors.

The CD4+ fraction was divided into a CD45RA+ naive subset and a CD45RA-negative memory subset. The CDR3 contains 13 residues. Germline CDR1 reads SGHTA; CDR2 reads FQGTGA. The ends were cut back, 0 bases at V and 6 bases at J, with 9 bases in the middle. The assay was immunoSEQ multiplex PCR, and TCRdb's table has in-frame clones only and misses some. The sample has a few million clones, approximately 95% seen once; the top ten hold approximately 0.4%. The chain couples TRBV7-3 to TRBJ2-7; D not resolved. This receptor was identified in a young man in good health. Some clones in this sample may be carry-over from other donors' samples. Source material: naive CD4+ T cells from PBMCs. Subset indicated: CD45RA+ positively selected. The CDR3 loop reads CASSLTVAGEQYF. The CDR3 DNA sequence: TGTGCCAGCAGCTTAACGGTAGCAGGCGAGCAGTACTTC.